This T cell receptor beta chain stems from a study of intratumoral heterogeneity in liver cancer. Background on the whole study: In the full approximately 15-patient cohort, the median age was around 60 years and the majority of patients were male. The study combined RNA-seq, DNA sequencing, TCR-seq and SNP array data from multiple regions of hepatocellular carcinoma specimens to study intratumor heterogeneity. A total of 70 or so multiregional samples from roughly 14 HCC patients, consisting of 50 to 55 tumoral and about 20 adjacent nontumoral regions, were included in the overall cohort. The full study reports these points: The authors noted a relatively low number of patients and under-sampled tumor-infiltrating lymphocyte representation as limitations.

Using the immunoSEQ assay, the TCR beta chain CDR3 regions were sequenced from genomic DNA. Rearranged VDJ segments were amplified with primers that anneal to V and J segments. In the paper's pipeline: Clonality and richness metrics were computed with the ImmunoSeq Analyzer software. To find clones with differing abundance between regions, Fisher's exact test was applied together with a beta-binomial method for extra stringency. What TCRdb holds here is the immuneACCESS table cut down to in-frame rearrangements. Part of the clones is not present; checked against another copy, under half of the missing clones reflect an unresolved V gene, and the others are unexplained. V and J calls and clone size are as listed in that table; D and trimming were resolved from the DNA. The sample table contains just over 20,000 clones; only one count was recorded for about two thirds of them. In total, the top ten clones hold about 18% of the sample.

Details on this clone: The target of this receptor is not known. No much larger clone exists at a distance of one base, and base qualities are not known.

At the junction V is shortened by 4 bases and J by 1 base; bases outside the gene matches: 3. Based on the germline V gene, the CDR1 and CDR2 sequences are SGDLS and YYNGEE. The CDR3 spans 16 residues, from the cysteine through the phenylalanine. Only the CDR3 portion is preserved as DNA: 48 bases, with reading frame beginning at the first base. Early-stage hepatocellular carcinoma was present in all patients, and no therapy was administered to any patient before surgical resection. None of the sampled areas showed macroscopic evidence of necrosis or hemorrhage. In a couple of patients, TCR sequencing (ImmunoSeq) was performed on multiple regions. Frozen tissue samples from resection were taken at least 1 cm away from one another. Samples labelled N were derived from nontumoral liver tissue adjacent to the tumor. Genomic DNA was isolated from bulk tissue with the DNeasy blood and tissue kit.

The source is a woman between 65 and 79 years old with hepatocellular carcinoma. The sequencing used tumor-adjacent normal tissue, collected before any cancer treatment. The sequence is built from TRBV9 and TRBJ2-4, and 12 junction bases match TRBD2. CDR3 sequence: CASSPSGRGAKNIQYF. The DNA sequence is as follows: TGTGCCAGCAGCCCTAGCGGGAGGGGTGCCAAAAACATTCAGTACTTC. Joined to the reference TRBV9 and TRBJ2-4 proteins, this CDR3 gives the full variable domain: DSGVTQTPKHLITATGQRVTLRCSPRSGDLSVYWYQQSLDQGLQFLIQYYNGEERAKGNILERFSAQQFPDLHSELNLSSLELGDSALYFCASSPSGRGAKNIQYFGAGTRLSVL.